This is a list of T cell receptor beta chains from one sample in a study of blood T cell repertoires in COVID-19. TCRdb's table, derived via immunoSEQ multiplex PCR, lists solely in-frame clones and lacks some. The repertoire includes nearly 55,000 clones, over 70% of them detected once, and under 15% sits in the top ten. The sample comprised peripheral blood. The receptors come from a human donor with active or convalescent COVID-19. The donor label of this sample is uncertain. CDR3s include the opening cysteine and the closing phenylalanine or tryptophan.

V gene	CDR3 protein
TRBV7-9	CASSSVFEAGLAKNIQYF
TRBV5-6	CASSLGTGGLTEAFF
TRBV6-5	CASRRTGGSYEQYF
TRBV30	CAWSQVNNSPLHF
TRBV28	CASSLPEKLTGELFF
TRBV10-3	CAISKTGEATEAFF
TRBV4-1	CASSPTGTIEQFF
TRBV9	CASSVESSGSGEQYF
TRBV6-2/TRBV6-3	CASSYSMGTQVSSYNEQFF
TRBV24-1	CATGASGPKETQYF
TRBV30	CAWSRELNQPQHF
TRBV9	CASSVNPGTGELFF
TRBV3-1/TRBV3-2	CASSQTSGSGYEQYF
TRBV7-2	CASSAPGQLNTEAFF
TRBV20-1	CSAQSYEQYF
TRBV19	CASTSRRRGSLNTEAFF
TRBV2	CASSEAGDRRSPLHF
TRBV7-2	CASSRTGGPSEQYF
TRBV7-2	CASSIQGQGTYEQYF
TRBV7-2	CASSFPSGRGGETQYF
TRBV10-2	CASSETGDSNSPLHF
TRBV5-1	CASSLAPGFNYEQYF
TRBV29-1	CSVERTGVGTEAFF
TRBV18	CASSPPDTGGSHEQYF
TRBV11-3	CASSGADNYGYTF
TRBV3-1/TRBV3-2	CASRPLVSRDGYTF
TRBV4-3	CASSQDPGRTTDTQYF
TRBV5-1	CASSSGQLNEQFF
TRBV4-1	CASSQKDRVNYGYTF
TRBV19	CASSRETGAYYNEQFF
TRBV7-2	CASSLSEDNEQFF
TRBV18	CASSPGSGGAKQPQHF
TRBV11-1	CASSIDRDGYGYTF
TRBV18	CASSPPWRDRRTDTQYF
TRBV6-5	CASRTSGYQETQYF
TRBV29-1	CSVTTGSLGELFF
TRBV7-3	CATRTSNTGELFF
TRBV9	CASSPGLAAYNEQFF
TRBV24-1	CATSEPSAGTGDTQYF
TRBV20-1	CSASKRVGDEQYF
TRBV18	CASSPQAVDGYTF
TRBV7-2	CASSSRAGVINEQFF
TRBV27	CASTLGGPSGANVLTF
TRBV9	CASSESDSYEQYF
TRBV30	CAWEAGGRRNEQFF
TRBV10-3	CAISETRDRVRKLFF
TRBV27	CASSFSGGGRLREQYF
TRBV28	CASSYRTGEQPQHF
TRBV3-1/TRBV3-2	CASSQGGLAGEVGQYF
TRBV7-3	CASSPGQGNTEAFF
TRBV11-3	CASSFGTSGRVGETQYF
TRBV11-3	CASSLENGTGGHGNQPQHF
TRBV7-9	CASSQTGQGANEKLFF
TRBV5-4	CASSAGGLSGGYTF
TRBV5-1	CASSKTGGRSYEQYF